This entry lists 16 T cell receptor beta chains sequenced from one sample in a study of blood T cell repertoires in COVID-19. The repertoire was sequenced with immunoSEQ multiplex PCR; TCRdb's copy has only in-frame clones and lacks some. The sample has roughly 70,000 clones, more than 60% seen once. The sample consisted of peripheral blood. Receptors were obtained from a man in his 60s with acute or convalescent COVID-19.

CDR3 in amino acids: CASSGGAALNTEAFF. In DNA form, the CDR3 reads TGTGCCAGTAGTGGGGGGGCAGCTTTGAACACTGAAGCTTTCTTT. The chain employs TRBV19 and TRBJ1-1, with D possibly matching TRBD1 (6 bases). CDR3 size: 15 residues. Trimming took off 5 bases at V and 0 bases at J, with 13 bases between the two ends. Germline-derived CDR1 and CDR2 are LNHDA and SQIVND (reference sequence).

In its sample, this clone was seen a few times. The chain links TRBV15 to TRBJ2-7; the D is unclear. The germline CDR1 and CDR2 sequences are LNHNV and YYDKDF (reference sequence). The V gene lost 1 base and the J gene lost 1 base, with 11 bases spanning the gap. The CDR3 length is 15 residues. CDR3 DNA sequence: TGTGCCACCAGCAGAGGATTTGGCAGATCCTACGAGCAGTACGTC. It encodes CATSRGFGRSYEQYV.

J is TRBJ1-2 and V is TRBV19, with 9 bases identical to TRBD1. The trim removed 5 bases at V and 1 base at J, leaving 2 bases unmatched. The CDR3 length is 14 residues. Germline V gives CDR1 LNHDA, CDR2 SQIVND (reference sequence). CDR3 amino acids: CASSLTGGNYGYTF. The CDR3 DNA is TGTGCCAGTAGTCTGACAGGGGGTAACTATGGCTACACCTTC.

V is TRBV6-5 and J is TRBJ2-2; 8 bases are a match to TRBD1. The CDR3 runs to 16 residues. CDR1 is MNHEY and CDR2 is SVGAGI in the germline V gene. V lost 2 bases, J lost 5 bases, and 7 bases stayed unmatched. The CDR3 DNA follows: TGTGCCAGCAGTTACCGGACAGGGCAAGGAACCGGGGAGCTGTTTTTT. Translated: CASSYRTGQGTGELFF.

This clone was seen only a few times. This chain joins TRBV18 and TRBJ2-5, with D possibly being TRBD2 (6 bases). Trimming pared 5 bases from V and 0 bases from J, leaving 7 bases between. Per germline, CDR1 KGHSH and CDR2 LQKENI. The CDR3 runs to 13 residues. CDR3 DNA sequence: TGTGCCAGCTCAGGCGGGGACCAAGAGACCCAGTACTTC. Amino acids: CASSGGDQETQYF.

The chain is built from TRBV6-1 and TRBJ2-5; 8 nucleotides line up with TRBD2. J gave up 5 bases and V 3 bases, and 8 bases lay outside the gene matches. The CDR3 runs 15 residues. Germline CDR1 is MNHNS and CDR2 is SASEGT. CDR3 sequence: CASSERGLEGETQYF. The CDR3 DNA follows: TGTGCCAGCAGTGAGAGGGGACTAGAGGGGGAGACCCAGTACTTC.

The sample holds many counts of this clone. This sequence joins TRBV5-8 and TRBJ1-3; D gene unclear. The ends were cut back, 4 bases at V and 0 bases at J, with 8 bases in the middle. Germline V gene sequence: CDR1 SGHTS, CDR2 YDEGEE. The CDR3 loop spans 14 amino acids. The CDR3 coding sequence is TGTGCCAGCAGCAGACGGAGCTCTGGAAACACCATATATTTT. It specifies CASSRRSSGNTIYF.

The rearrangement uses TRBV4-1 and TRBJ2-7; unclear D gene. Trimming left V 1 base short and J 2 bases short, with 6 bases between. Germline V gene sequence: CDR1 MGHRA, CDR2 YSYEKL. The CDR3 consists of 13 residues. The CDR3 loop reads CASSQGQAYEQYF. CDR3 sequence (DNA): TGCGCCAGCAGCCAAGGGCAGGCCTACGAGCAGTACTTC.

The rearrangement links TRBV20-1 to TRBJ2-7; 11 nucleotides match TRBD2. This CDR3 has 17 residues. The trim removed 3 bases at V and 3 bases at J, leaving 13 bases unmatched. CDR1 and CDR2 from the germline V gene are DFQATT and SNEGSKA (reference sequence). Here the CDR3 reads CSASAGTSGSGGYEQYF. Here the CDR3 DNA reads TGCAGTGCTAGTGCTGGCACTAGCGGGAGTGGAGGCTACGAGCAGTACTTC.

This clone was recorded many times. The chain joins TRBV5-1 to TRBJ2-1; tentative D call: TRBD1 (5 bases). Between the trimmed V and J ends, which lost 0 bases and 9 bases, there was a span of 13 bases. Germline CDR1 is SGHRS and CDR2 is YFSETQ. The length of the CDR3 is 14 residues. The CDR3 nucleotides are TGCGCCAGCAGCTTGGCCGCAGGGCGAGGTGAGCAGTTCTTC. This sequence encodes CASSLAAGRGEQFF.

This sequence joins TRBV9 and TRBJ2-3, with 8 bases that match TRBD2. Trimming cost V 3 bases and J 3 bases; bases outside gene matches: 6. The germline CDR1 and CDR2 sequences are SGDLS and YYNGEE. This CDR3 has 15 amino acids. The CDR3 is CASSDGGARTDTQYF. CDR3 DNA: TGTGCCAGCAGCGACGGGGGGGCCCGGACAGATACGCAGTATTTT.

This clone was detected many times. The rearrangement uses TRBV5-1 and TRBJ1-1, with unresolved D. The germline V gene has CDR1 SGHRS and CDR2 YFSETQ. V gave up 2 bases and J gave up 6 bases, with 5 bases separating them. CDR3 length: 11 amino acids. CDR3 amino acids: CASSLGAEAFF. Here the CDR3 DNA reads TGCGCCAGCAGCTTAGGAGCTGAAGCTTTCTTT.

V is TRBV7-9 and J is TRBJ2-7; 9 nucleotides agree with TRBD1. Trimming took 5 bases from V and 7 from J; bases not matched to a gene: 9. Germline CDR1 is SEHNR and CDR2 is FQNEAQ (reference sequence). The CDR3 loop spans 14 amino acids. CDR3 DNA sequence: TGTGCCAGCAGCGACGGACAGGGGCTTCGGGAGCAGTACGTC. Protein sequence: CASSDGQGLREQYV.

The chain couples TRBV7-9 to TRBJ2-1; D might be TRBD2 (5 bases). Trimming removed 3 bases from V and 7 bases from J, with 16 bases in between. CDR1 and CDR2 (germline): SEHNR, FQNEAQ (reference sequence). The CDR3 is 15 amino acids. The CDR3 coding sequence is TGTGCCAGCAGCTTGGCGGGTCGGGATGGGAATGAGCAGTTCTTC. Encoded protein: CASSLAGRDGNEQFF.

The rearrangement links TRBV19 to TRBJ1-3, with 8 nucleotides matching TRBD1. Germline V lookup: CDR1 LNHDA, CDR2 SQIVND (reference sequence). The CDR3 has 14 amino acids. With V trimmed by 5 bases and J by 8 bases, 8 bases remained unmatched. CDR3 amino acids: CASSPQGAADTIYF. The CDR3 DNA reads TGTGCCAGTAGTCCCCAGGGGGCGGCGGACACCATATATTTT.

The gene calls are TRBV6-2 or TRBV6-3 and TRBJ2-5; D perhaps matches TRBD2 (6 bases). CDR3 length: 13 residues. Trimming pared 4 bases from V and 2 bases from J, leaving 8 bases between. CDR1 is MNHEY and CDR2 is SVGEGT in the germline V gene. The CDR3 region has the DNA TGTGCCAGCAGTTCGGGACTTCAAGAGACCCAGTACTTC. This sequence encodes CASSSGLQETQYF.